What follows are 31 T cell receptor beta chains derived from one specimen sequenced in a study of cytomegalovirus exposure and HLA in healthy donors. Sequencing was performed with immunoSEQ multiplex PCR; in TCRdb, only in-frame clones are kept and a portion is missing. The sample shows tens of thousands of clones, roughly 89% of them seen only once. Sample: PBMCs. These receptor sequences come from a woman aged 18-29 years in good health and CMV-seronegative.

The rearrangement joins TRBV15 to TRBJ2-1, with 11 bases aligning to TRBD1. Trimming took 5 bases from V and 0 from J; bases not matched to a gene: 6. CDR1 is LNHNV and CDR2 is YYDKDF in the germline V gene (reference sequence). This CDR3 has 17 amino acids. For the CDR3, the DNA is TGTGCCACCAGCGCCCGGACAGGGGGCCTCTCCTACAATGAGCAGTTCTTC. As protein: CATSARTGGLSYNEQFF.

This rearrangement joins TRBV2 to TRBJ2-7; 7 bases are shared with TRBD1. This CDR3 comprises 13 residues. V shed 6 bases, J shed 5 bases, and the junction held 7 bases outside the gene matches. In germline, CDR1 is SNHLY, CDR2 FYNNEI. CDR3 sequence: CASRRRDSDEQYF. Written as DNA, the CDR3 is TGTGCCAGCAGGCGAAGGGACAGTGACGAGCAGTACTTC.

The V call is TRBV4-3, the J call TRBJ2-5; D ambiguous. Germline CDR1 LGHNA, CDR2 YSLEER. This CDR3 is 16 amino acids long. V was pared by 0 bases and J by 1 base, with 12 bases between. CDR3 in DNA: TGCGCCAGCAGCCAAGATATATTCTGGCCCCAAGAGACCCAGTACTTC. Encoded protein: CASSQDIFWPQETQYF.

This clone was counted once. The V call is TRBV4-2, the J call TRBJ2-3; 8 bases map to TRBD2. The CDR3 spans 17 residues. Losses at the gene ends were 0 bases for V and 0 bases for J; bases not matched to a gene: 5. Germline V gives CDR1 LGHNA, CDR2 YNFKEQ. The CDR3, as DNA: TGTGCCAGCAGCCAAGATCGCGGCGGGGGGAGCACAGATACGCAGTATTTT. This sequence encodes CASSQDRGGGSTDTQYF.

This chain connects TRBV5-6 to TRBJ2-2, with a possible D match to TRBD2 (6 bases). From germline, CDR1 is SGHDT and CDR2 YYEEEE. This CDR3 is built from 15 residues. Trimming removed 5 bases from V and 2 bases from J, with 13 bases in between. The CDR3 DNA is TGTGCCAGCAGGCGACTAGACACAAACACCGGGGAGCTGTTTTTT. It translates to CASRRLDTNTGELFF.

V gene TRBV21-1 combines with J gene TRBJ2-1; the D call TRBD1 from the table was never checked on the DNA. TRBV21-1 is a listed pseudogene. This CDR3 comprises 15 residues. CDR3 nucleotide sequence: TGTGCCAGCAGCAAACCGACAGGATCGGGCAATGAGCAGTTCTTC. As protein: CASSKPTGSGNEQFF.

The chain employs TRBV10-3 and TRBJ2-7; 9 nucleotides align to TRBD1. Germline CDR1 is ENHRY and CDR2 is SYGVKD. CDR3 size: 14 residues. J was trimmed by 6 bases and V by 2 bases; bases with no gene match: 5. The CDR3 DNA is TGTGCCATCAGTGAGGGTGGGACAGGGCCCGAGCAGTACTTC. Its translation: CAISEGGTGPEQYF.

This chain connects TRBV5-1 to TRBJ2-1, with a tentative D call TRBD1 (6 bases). Trimming stripped 0 bases from V and 4 bases from J, with 11 bases between. CDR1 and CDR2 from the germline V gene are SGHRS and YFSETQ. The CDR3 is 15 amino acids. CDR3 sequence: CASSLADRIYNEQFF. The CDR3 DNA is TGCGCCAGCAGCTTGGCCGACAGGATTTACAATGAGCAGTTCTTC.

The chain joins TRBV28 to TRBJ2-7, with 7 bases fitting TRBD2. This CDR3 comprises 18 residues. V lost 6 bases, J lost 4 bases, and 21 bases stayed unmatched. CDR1 and CDR2 from the germline V gene are MDHEN and SYDVKM. The CDR3 loop reads CASRNLGGASSVIYEQYF. The CDR3 DNA reads as TGTGCCAGCAGGAACTTGGGAGGGGCCTCTAGCGTGATATACGAGCAGTACTTC.

The rearrangement joins TRBV4-2 to TRBJ2-7; 9 positions agree with TRBD2. The CDR3 extends over 17 amino acids. Germline V gives CDR1 LGHNA, CDR2 YNFKEQ. The junction had 13 bases not matched to a gene; V was cut back by 3 bases and J by 4 bases. The CDR3 region has the DNA TGTGCCAGCAGCCATGGGCGGGGGACTAGCTTTAGGTACGAGCAGTACTTC. Translated: CASSHGRGTSFRYEQYF.

J is TRBJ2-7 and V is TRBV28, with unresolved D. CDR3 length: 14 amino acids. Germline V gene data show CDR1 as MDHEN and CDR2 as SYDVKM. V was pared by 3 bases and J by 2 bases, with 11 bases between. In DNA form, the CDR3 reads TGTGCCAGCAGTTTGGTGCAGGCTACCTACGAGCAGTACTTC. It yields the protein CASSLVQATYEQYF.

This chain uses TRBV5-1 with TRBJ2-3; D remains ambiguous. V was shortened by 2 bases and J by 2 bases, with 12 bases between the two germline ends. Germline V CDR1 and CDR2: SGHRS, YFSETQ. The CDR3 consists of 15 residues. CDR3 bases: TGCGCCAGCAGCTTCGAGGCTGGCCACACAGATACGCAGTATTTT. Translated: CASSFEAGHTDTQYF.

V gene TRBV5-1 combines with J gene TRBJ2-5; D gene ambiguous. Trimming shortened V by 0 bases and J by 2 bases, and 5 bases separated the two germline ends. CDR1 SGHRS and CDR2 YFSETQ come from the germline V gene. The CDR3 is 13 amino acids. CDR3 bases: TGCGCCAGCAGCTTGGACACACAAGAGACCCAGTACTTC. This codes for CASSLDTQETQYF.

The chain uses TRBV18 and TRBJ2-2; possible D gene TRBD2, 5 bases. Germline V CDR1 and CDR2: KGHSH, LQKENI. The V gene lost 0 bases and the J gene lost 4 bases, with 15 bases spanning the gap. The CDR3 spans 17 residues. CDR3: CASSPPSGKVSTGELFF. CDR3 in DNA: TGTGCCAGCTCACCACCCTCCGGGAAGGTTAGCACCGGGGAGCTGTTTTTT.

CDR3 sequence reads: CASSLLTSAYEQYF. Written as DNA, the CDR3 is TGTGCCAGCAGCTTGTTGACTAGTGCCTACGAGCAGTACTTC. The chain links TRBV5-5 to TRBJ2-7, with D possibly TRBD2 on 6 matching bases. The CDR3 has 14 residues. CDR1 is SGHKS, CDR2 YYEKEE, per germline (reference sequence). V lost 1 base, J lost 2 bases, and 10 bases lay in between.

The chain employs TRBV29-1 and TRBJ2-2; 7 bases map to TRBD1. V trimming: 7 bases; J trimming: 7 bases; junction bases outside the gene matches: 15. CDR3 length equals 15 residues. Germline-derived CDR1 and CDR2 are SQVTM and ANQGSEA. CDR3 sequence reads: CSAPAPDRDSGELFF. The CDR3, as DNA: TGCAGCGCCCCTGCCCCTGACAGGGATAGCGGGGAGCTGTTTTTT.

The chain is built from TRBV7-2 and TRBJ2-2; 8 positions agree with TRBD1. The CDR3 is 17 residues long. Trimming at V came to 1 base and at J to 7 bases, leaving 11 bases not matched to a gene. CDR1 and CDR2 (germline): SGHTA, FQGNSA. CDR3: CASSLVPRGLIHGELFF. The CDR3 coding sequence is TGTGCCAGCAGCTTAGTCCCCAGGGGGCTGATTCACGGGGAGCTGTTTTTT.

A single count supports this clone. The rearrangement uses TRBV5-8 and TRBJ1-2, with D unclear. The CDR3 covers 12 residues. V was cut by 0 bases and J by 8 bases, with 8 bases left in between. Germline-derived CDR1 and CDR2 are SGHTS and YDEGEE. CDR3 sequence (DNA): TGTGCCAGCAGCTTGGCCAGCAGGGGCTACACCTTC. This gives the protein CASSLASRGYTF.

The rearrangement links TRBV30 to TRBJ2-1; the D gene is possibly TRBD2 (5 bases). V lost 0 bases and J 9 bases, leaving 9 bases between the germline ends. The CDR3 is 12 amino acids. CDR1 and CDR2 from the germline V gene are GTSNPN and SVGIG (reference sequence). The CDR3: CAWSVSGIEQFF. Written as DNA, the CDR3 is TGTGCCTGGAGTGTATCGGGGATTGAGCAGTTCTTC. Filled out from reference TRBV30 and TRBJ2-1, the complete variable domain reads SQTIHQWPATLVQPVGSPLSLECTVEGTSNPNLYWYRQAAGRGLQLLFYSVGIGQISSEVPQNLSASRPQDRQFILSSKKLLLSDSGFYLCAWSVSGIEQFFGPGTRLTVL.

This chain joins TRBV11-3 and TRBJ1-6, with D uncertain. The germline V gene has CDR1 SGHNT and CDR2 YENEEA. The CDR3 has 13 residues. V shed 0 bases and J shed 10 bases, with 7 bases lying between them. For the CDR3, the DNA is TGTGCCAGCAGCTTAGATCGTGGCTCACCCCTCCACTTT. Protein product: CASSLDRGSPLHF.

This clone was seen just once. The same CDR3 can be traced to other DNA sequences in this sample. This rearrangement joins TRBV19 to TRBJ1-1; tentatively, D is TRBD1 (6 bases). The germline V and J ends were trimmed by 1 base and 8 bases, with 11 bases remaining between them. Germline V gene sequence: CDR1 LNHDA, CDR2 SQIVND (reference sequence). This CDR3 is built from 13 residues. Here the CDR3 DNA reads TGTGCCAGTAGTATAGCAGGACAGCCCGAAGCTTTCTTT. Encoded protein: CASSIAGQPEAFF.

The gene calls are TRBV7-3 and TRBJ2-7, with D perhaps TRBD1 (6 bases). CDR1 is SGHTA and CDR2 is FQGTGA in the germline V gene. Deletions cut 7 bases from V and 6 bases from J, with 16 bases between. The CDR3 length is 13 residues. The CDR3 region is CASNTGRRLEQYF. For the CDR3, the DNA is TGTGCCAGCAACACAGGGCGGCGGCTCGAGCAGTACTTC.

Only one count was recorded for this clone. This chain connects TRBV15 to TRBJ2-7, with TRBD1 matching 7 bases. Trimming at V came to 9 bases and at J to 1 base, leaving 6 bases not matched to a gene. The length of the CDR3 is 13 residues. Germline CDR1 reads LNHNV; CDR2 reads YYDKDF (reference sequence). The CDR3 spells CATRGTASYEQYF. The CDR3 region has the DNA TGTGCCACGAGAGGGACAGCATCCTACGAGCAGTACTTC.

This chain connects TRBV4-3 to TRBJ2-1, with D hard to call. Germline V CDR1 and CDR2: LGHNA, YSLEER. The V end lost 6 bases, the J end lost 0 bases, and 15 bases lay between the germline ends. The CDR3 has 16 residues. The CDR3 here is CASSVGRLSSYNEQFF. CDR3 nucleotides: TGCGCCAGCAGTGTGGGCAGGCTTAGCTCCTACAATGAGCAGTTCTTC.

The rearrangement uses TRBV27 and TRBJ2-1; 9 bases match TRBD2. The CDR3 is made up of 16 amino acids. Trimming removed 6 bases from V and 6 bases from J; junction bases left unmatched: 12. Germline V gene sequence: CDR1 MNHEY, CDR2 SMNVEV (reference sequence). The CDR3 region has the DNA TGTGCCAGCAGACTCACGACTAGCGGTTCCCCCAATGAGCAGTTCTTC. Amino acid sequence: CASRLTTSGSPNEQFF.

V is TRBV5-8 and J is TRBJ2-2, with D unresolved. CDR3 length: 11 amino acids. The germline gives CDR1 SGHTS, CDR2 YDEGEE. V was shortened by 4 bases and J by 14 bases, with 12 bases between the two germline ends. The DNA for the CDR3 is TGTGCCAGCAGCGTTATTGCGTTTCTGTTTTTT. Protein product: CASSVIAFLFF.

This rearrangement joins TRBV15 to TRBJ1-1; D gene ambiguous. The V gene lost 1 base and the J gene lost 2 bases, with 14 bases spanning the gap. CDR1 is LNHNV and CDR2 is YYDKDF in the germline V gene (reference sequence). The CDR3 extends over 16 amino acids. The CDR3 sequence: CATSRALGRVNTEAFF. In DNA, the CDR3 is TGTGCCACCAGCAGAGCCCTGGGGAGGGTTAACACTGAAGCTTTCTTT.

The chain employs TRBV4-3 and TRBJ2-2, with 8 positions matching TRBD2. J gave up 6 bases and V 0 bases, and 9 bases lay outside the gene matches. CDR3 length equals 17 residues. Germline-derived CDR1 and CDR2 are LGHNA and YSLEER. The CDR3 protein is CASSQDAVAGGPGELFF. The CDR3 nucleotides are TGCGCCAGCAGCCAAGATGCTGTGGCGGGGGGCCCCGGGGAGCTGTTTTTT.

The chain joins TRBV6-1 to TRBJ2-4; 7 nucleotides line up with TRBD1. From germline, CDR1 is MNHNS and CDR2 SASEGT. There are 16 residues in the CDR3. V was clipped by 4 bases and J by 8 bases; unmatched bases: 14. CDR3 amino acids: CASSASGTVRGDIQYF. The DNA of the CDR3 is TGTGCCAGCAGTGCCTCCGGGACAGTCAGGGGAGACATTCAGTACTTC.

This rearrangement joins TRBV12-5 to TRBJ1-2; a weak D match, TRBD1 (6 bases). The CDR3 spans 13 residues. V lost 4 bases to trimming and J lost 9 bases, with 15 bases between them. The germline gives CDR1 LGHNT, CDR2 FRNRAP. CDR3 in amino acids: CASGSPTGWRYTF. The CDR3 DNA follows: TGTGCTAGTGGTTCCCCGACAGGATGGCGCTACACCTTC. The full variable domain, its missing parts supplied by reference TRBV12-5 and TRBJ1-2, is DARVTQTPRHKVTEMGQEVTMRCQPILGHNTVFWYRQTMMQGLELLAYFRNRAPLDDSGMPKDRFSAEMPDATLATLKIQPSEPRDSAVYFCASGSPTGWRYTFGSGTRLTVV.

V usage is TRBV7-8 and J usage is TRBJ1-5; 8 nucleotides agree with TRBD1. CDR1 and CDR2 from the germline V gene are SGHVS and FQNEAQ. This CDR3 is 16 amino acids long. V shed 1 base, J shed 5 bases, and the junction held 7 bases outside the gene matches. CDR3: CASSLGQGASHQPQHF. CDR3 DNA sequence: TGTGCCAGCAGCTTAGGGCAGGGGGCTTCGCATCAGCCCCAGCATTTT.